These 19 T cell receptor beta chains originate from one sample sequenced in a study of T cell changes during pregnancy in multiple sclerosis. Profiling relied on immunoSEQ multiplex PCR, and the TCRdb table lists in-frame clones only, not all of them. The table lists 40,000 to 50,000 clones, roughly 91% of them singletons, with around 0.64% in the top ten. The specimen was CD4+ T cells from peripheral blood mononuclear cells, collected in the third trimester of pregnancy. The receptors derive from a female donor with multiple sclerosis, enrolled in a pregnancy study.

The chain links TRBV7-2 to TRBJ1-2; TRBD1 aligns across 8 bases. Germline V gives CDR1 SGHTA, CDR2 FQGNSA. The CDR3 consists of 16 residues. V dropped 5 bases and J dropped 3; count of bases not matched to a gene: 11. CDR3 coding DNA: TGTGCCAGCAGCCTCACAGGGGGATCTTCAGACTATGGCTACACCTTC. The encoded protein is CASSLTGGSSDYGYTF. Variable domain in full (rest from reference TRBV7-2 and TRBJ1-2): GAGVSQSPSNKVTEKGKDVELRCDPISGHTALYWYRQSLGQGLEFLIYFQGNSAPDKSGLPSDRFSAERTGGSVSTLTIQRTQQEDSAVYLCASSLTGGSSDYGYTFGSGTRLTVV.

In this sample, this clone turned up once. V is TRBV2 and J is TRBJ2-7; 11 nucleotides match TRBD2. From germline, CDR1 is SNHLY and CDR2 FYNNEI. CDR3 length: 17 amino acids. The V and J ends lost 2 bases and 2 bases, in that order; junction bases with no gene match: 8. This CDR3 is CASSELGGSGGAYEQYF. CDR3 bases: TGTGCCAGCAGTGAATTAGGGGGTAGCGGGGGGGCCTACGAGCAGTACTTC.

The V gene is TRBV5-1, the J gene TRBJ1-2, with D perhaps matching TRBD1 (6 bases). The germline CDR1 and CDR2 sequences are SGHRS and YFSETQ. CDR3 length: 13 residues. V was clipped by 1 base and J by 4 bases, with 8 bases between them. CDR3 region: CASSLTGPYGYTF. CDR3 coding DNA: TGCGCCAGCAGCTTGACAGGGCCCTATGGCTACACCTTC.

The sample holds one count of this clone. The chain links TRBV19 to TRBJ1-2; TRBD1 matches at 8 bases. The CDR3 extends over 14 amino acids. With V trimmed by 8 bases and J by 0 bases, 5 bases remained unmatched. Per the germline V gene, CDR1 is LNHDA and CDR2 is SQIVND (reference sequence). The CDR3 here is CASQSGGANYGYTF. CDR3 DNA: TGTGCCAGTCAGTCAGGGGGCGCTAACTATGGCTACACCTTC. Full variable domain (remainder filled in from reference TRBV19 and TRBJ1-2): DGGITQSPKYLFRKEGQNVTLSCEQNLNHDAMYWYRQDPGQGLRLIYYSQIVNDFQKGDIAEGYSVSREKKESFPLTVTSAQKNPTAFYLCASQSGGANYGYTFGSGTRLTVV.

The V call is TRBV7-3, the J call TRBJ1-1; D might be TRBD1 (5 bases). Germline loops: CDR1 SGHTA, CDR2 FQGTGA. The CDR3 has 16 amino acids. V lost 5 bases and J lost 2, with 18 bases in between. The CDR3: CASSPTARVQNTEAFF. In DNA form, the CDR3 reads TGTGCCAGCAGCCCTACCGCCAGGGTTCAAAACACTGAAGCTTTCTTT.

The J gene is TRBJ2-2, the V gene TRBV6-4, with TRBD1 identical over 8 bases. The CDR3 length is 15 residues. V trimming: 4 bases; J trimming: 1 base; junction bases outside the gene matches: 2. CDR1 is MRHNA, CDR2 SNTAGT, per germline. For the CDR3, the DNA is TGTGCCAGCAGTGCCGGGACAGGGAACACCGGGGAGCTGTTTTTT. This encodes CASSAGTGNTGELFF.

V and J are TRBV12-5 and TRBJ2-3; D is ambiguous. The CDR3 totals 13 residues. Germline values: CDR1 LGHNT, CDR2 FRNRAP. Trimming took off 2 bases at V and 1 base at J, with 4 bases between the two ends. CDR3 sequence: CASGLIGTDTQYF. The CDR3 region has the DNA TGTGCTAGTGGTTTGATAGGCACAGATACGCAGTATTTT.

The chain recombines TRBV29-1 with TRBJ2-7; 10 bases are a match to TRBD2. The CDR3 is 15 amino acids. J lost 3 bases, V lost 4 bases, and 9 bases had no gene match. The germline V gene has CDR1 SQVTM and CDR2 ANQGSEA. The CDR3 loop is CSVAASGSNGYEQYF. In DNA form, the CDR3 reads TGCAGCGTTGCGGCTAGCGGGAGTAACGGCTACGAGCAGTACTTC.

The chain links TRBV18 to TRBJ2-7; D gene ambiguous. CDR3 length: 13 amino acids. V dropped 3 bases and J dropped 5 bases, with 11 bases sitting between them. Germline assignment: CDR1 KGHSH and CDR2 LQKENI. The CDR3 protein is CASSPAINNEQYF. CDR3 nucleotide sequence: TGTGCCAGCTCACCGGCCATAAACAACGAGCAGTACTTC.

This chain uses TRBV4-2 with TRBJ1-3; 8 bases line up with TRBD1. The CDR3 loop spans 17 amino acids. V trimming: 1 base; J trimming: 2 bases; junction bases outside the gene matches: 7. Germline V gene lookup returns CDR1 LGHNA and CDR2 YNFKEQ. In nucleotides, the CDR3 is TGTGCCAGCAGCCAAGGCCGACAGGGGACCACTGGAAACACCATATATTTT. Its protein is CASSQGRQGTTGNTIYF.

This clone was detected once. CDR3 region: CASSPFETGGYGYTF. For the CDR3, the DNA is TGTGCCAGCAGCCCATTTGAGACAGGGGGCTATGGCTACACCTTC. The chain uses TRBV7-3 and TRBJ1-2; 9 bases agree with TRBD1. The V gene's germline CDR1 is SGHTA and CDR2 FQGTGA. V shed 5 bases, J shed 4 bases, and the junction held 8 bases outside the gene matches. The CDR3 runs 15 residues.

The chain has TRBV2 and TRBJ2-1, with D unresolved. Germline V lookup: CDR1 SNHLY, CDR2 FYNNEI. This CDR3 spans 15 amino acids. The ends were cut back, 9 bases at V and 1 base at J, with 16 bases in the middle. This CDR3 reads CASRRSLGSYNEQFF. The CDR3 DNA reads TGTGCCAGTAGGAGAAGCTTGGGTTCCTACAATGAGCAGTTCTTC.

This chain links TRBV7-9 with TRBJ2-3, with 15 bases lining up with TRBD2. This CDR3 comprises 18 residues. CDR1 and CDR2 from the germline V gene are SEHNR and FQNEAQ (reference sequence). V lost 1 base and J lost 3; bases outside the gene matches: 5. This chain's CDR3 is CASSLGGLAGGFTDTQYF. CDR3 nucleotide sequence: TGTGCCAGCAGCTTAGGAGGACTAGCGGGGGGGTTTACAGATACGCAGTATTTT.

The V and J genes are TRBV4-2 and TRBJ2-7; unclear D gene. The CDR3 is 15 amino acids. Trimming removed 1 base from V and 2 bases from J, with 12 bases in between. From germline, CDR1 is LGHNA and CDR2 YNFKEQ. The CDR3 spells CASSQGDLVAYEQYF. The CDR3 DNA follows: TGTGCCAGCAGCCAAGGTGACTTGGTGGCCTACGAGCAGTACTTC.

The chain employs TRBV6-5 and TRBJ2-3, with TRBD2 matching over 9 bases. Germline assignment: CDR1 MNHEY and CDR2 SVGAGI. Germline trimming cut 6 bases from V and 4 bases from J; bases unmatched to any gene: 8. This CDR3 spans 15 amino acids. The CDR3 sequence is CASRQAGGIADTQYF. The DNA for the CDR3 is TGTGCCAGCAGACAAGCGGGGGGTATCGCAGATACGCAGTATTTT.

This sequence joins TRBV19 and TRBJ2-7; 11 nucleotides agree with TRBD1. Per the germline V gene, CDR1 is LNHDA and CDR2 is SQIVND (reference sequence). V dropped 10 bases and J dropped 2; count of bases not matched to a gene: 7. This CDR3 has 14 amino acids. Here the CDR3 reads CATSDRGRPYEQYF. As DNA, the CDR3 is TGTGCCACCTCGGACAGGGGGCGCCCCTACGAGCAGTACTTC.

The chain uses TRBV11-1 and TRBJ2-4; 7 nucleotides match TRBD2. The junction had 0 bases not matched to a gene; V was cut back by 3 bases and J by 1 base. This CDR3 is 14 amino acids long. The germline CDR1 and CDR2 sequences are SGHAT and FQDESV (reference sequence). DNA of the CDR3: TGTGCCAGCAGCTTCGGGGGGGCCAAAAACATTCAGTACTTC. Amino acids: CASSFGGAKNIQYF.

The chain is built from TRBV7-5 and TRBJ2-1; the table's D call of TRBD1 was not tested on the DNA. TRBV7-5 constitutes a pseudogene. This CDR3 contains 18 residues. This CDR3 is CVRSPRRNQGATYNEQFF. The DNA for the CDR3 is TGTGTCAGAAGCCCTAGGCGCAATCAGGGGGCTACCTACAATGAGCAGTTCTTC.

This chain joins TRBV7-3 and TRBJ2-1; 11 nucleotides agree with TRBD2. The germline V gene encodes CDR1 SGHTA and CDR2 FQGTGA. With 2 bases clipped from V and 7 bases from J, the junction kept 7 bases outside the gene matches. CDR3 size: 16 residues. CDR3 DNA: TGTGCCAGCAGCTTACCTAGCGGGAGGTTGGGGAATGAGCAGTTCTTC. This codes for CASSLPSGRLGNEQFF.